This T cell receptor (beta chain) was observed in a study of response to subunit inactivated influenza vaccine. General observations from the study: Few new T cells, the authors suggested, are recruited by each seasonal influenza vaccination.

This clonotype was recorded a few times. The antigen remains unidentified. TCRdb analysed the RT-PCR reads with MiXCR anew, one entry per CDR3 protein. This sample has some 640,000 distinct CDR3 sequences; approximately 15% occur once, and the top ten carry 5.5% to 7%. V dropped 5 bases and J dropped 4; count of bases not matched to a gene: 8. Germline V lookup: CDR1 SGHAT, CDR2 FQNNGV. The length of the CDR3 is 15 residues. This TCR came from a man in his forties or fifties who received an inactivated influenza vaccine. The material sequenced was PBMCs from blood, taken around 14 days before vaccination. The rearrangement uses TRBV11-2 and TRBJ2-3; 8 bases are shared with TRBD1. The CDR3 sequence: CASSRGQGWADTQYF. DNA for the CDR3: TGTGCCAGCAGCCGAGGACAGGGTTGGGCAGATACGCAGTATTTT.